The 19 T cell receptor beta chains in this list originate from one sample, sequenced in a study of identifying expanded T cells in peripheral blood. The table came from immunoSEQ multiplex PCR; TCRdb's copy has only in-frame clones and leaves some out. Of around 100,000 clones in the sample, approximately 90% were seen once. What was sequenced was blood. The origin of the receptors is a person between 18 and 75 years old in good health.

J is TRBJ2-3 and V is TRBV7-9; TRBD2 aligns across 8 bases. After removal of 2 bases from V and 0 bases from J, the junction contained 4 bases not matched to a gene. This CDR3 comprises 16 residues. Germline V CDR1 and CDR2: SEHNR, FQNEAQ (reference sequence). DNA for the CDR3: TGTGCCAGCAGCTTACTTACGGGGGGGAGCACAGATACGCAGTATTTT. Its protein is CASSLLTGGSTDTQYF. Full variable domain (missing parts from reference TRBV7-9 and TRBJ2-3): DTGVSQNPRHKITKRGQNVTFRCDPISEHNRLYWYRQTLGQGPEFLTYFQNEAQLEKSRLLSDRFSAERPKGSFSTLEIQRTEQGDSAMYLCASSLLTGGSTDTQYFGPGTRLTVL.

The chain links TRBV28 to TRBJ2-1; D is possibly TRBD1 (5 bases). Germline CDR1 and CDR2: MDHEN and SYDVKM. The V end was cut by 7 bases, the J end by 0 bases, with 25 bases between. The CDR3 has 19 amino acids. DNA for the CDR3: TGTGCCAGCATAGGGGTGGTTACCAAAGTCCCAAGCTCCTACAATGAGCAGTTCTTC. Protein sequence: CASIGVVTKVPSSYNEQFF.

This sequence joins TRBV10-3 and TRBJ1-1; maybe TRBD1 (6 bases). The V and J ends lost 3 bases and 5 bases respectively, with 13 bases between them. This CDR3 contains 14 residues. Germline lookup yields CDR1 ENHRY and CDR2 SYGVKD. The DNA of the CDR3 is TGTGCCATCAGTGACGTAAGGGGGGGGACTGAAGCTTTCTTT. The encoded protein is CAISDVRGGTEAFF.

This clone has a handful of counts. The chain combines TRBV10-1 with TRBJ2-4; 7 bases fit TRBD2. Germline CDR1 and CDR2: WNHNN and SYGVQD (reference sequence). The CDR3 is 12 residues long. Trimming at V came to 5 bases and at J to 9 bases, leaving 4 bases not matched to a gene. The CDR3 protein is CASSTAGSIQYF. Written as DNA, the CDR3 is TGCGCCAGCAGTACAGCGGGAAGCATTCAGTACTTC.

The chain couples TRBV7-2 to TRBJ2-6, with 7 bases matching TRBD2. The CDR3 length is 18 residues. Germline CDR1 and CDR2: SGHTA and FQGNSA. Trimming took 4 bases from V and 0 from J; bases not matched to a gene: 9. DNA of the CDR3: TGTGCCAGCAGCTCTCGACTAGCAACAAGCTCTGGGGCCAACGTCCTGACTTTC. The encoded protein is CASSSRLATSSGANVLTF.

A few counts support this clone. V usage is TRBV6-6 and J usage is TRBJ1-5, with D tentatively TRBD1 (5 bases). V gave up 2 bases and J gave up 7 bases, with 12 bases separating them. Looked up from germline, CDR1 is MNHNY and CDR2 is SVGAGI (reference sequence). This CDR3 is 14 amino acids long. CDR3 protein: CASSYGTLSQPQHF. DNA of the CDR3: TGTGCCAGCAGTTACGGGACGTTATCCCAGCCCCAGCATTTT.

A single count supports this clone. The chain uses TRBV6-6 and TRBJ2-7; 7 bases align to TRBD1. The germline CDR1 and CDR2 sequences are MNHNY and SVGAGI (reference sequence). The J segment lost 4 bases and the V segment lost 6 bases, leaving 0 bases of the junction unmatched. This CDR3 is 11 amino acids long. This CDR3 is CASRTGYEQYF. The CDR3 coding sequence is TGTGCCAGCAGGACAGGGTACGAGCAGTACTTC.

This chain links TRBV18 with TRBJ2-5; the D gene is possibly TRBD1 (5 bases). CDR1 KGHSH and CDR2 LQKENI come from the germline V gene. The CDR3 extends over 14 amino acids. Trimming took off 3 bases at V and 5 bases at J, with 13 bases between the two ends. As DNA, the CDR3 is TGTGCCAGCTCACCGCAGGGAAAAAGGGAGACCCAGTACTTC. Protein product: CASSPQGKRETQYF. Full variable domain (rest looked up from reference TRBV18 and TRBJ2-5): NAGVMQNPRHLVRRRGQEARLRCSPMKGHSHVYWYRQLPEEGLKFMVYLQKENIIDESGMPKERFSAEFPKEGPSILRIQQVVRGDSAAYFCASSPQGKRETQYFGPGTRLLVL.

The chain uses TRBV28 and TRBJ2-7; D might be TRBD1 (6 bases). V lost 5 bases and J 5 bases, leaving 13 bases between the germline ends. Germline values: CDR1 MDHEN, CDR2 SYDVKM. CDR3 length equals 13 residues. The CDR3, as DNA: TGTGCCAGCAGTCAGACAGGTCGAGACGAGCAGTACTTC. Protein sequence: CASSQTGRDEQYF.

The chain is built from TRBV11-3 and TRBJ2-1; 8 nucleotides match TRBD2. Per germline, CDR1 SGHNT and CDR2 YENEEA. The CDR3 consists of 17 residues. V lost 5 bases, J lost 0 bases, and 9 bases stayed unmatched. The CDR3 bases are TGTGCCAGCAGCCCATCCCTGGGACTAGGCTCCTACAATGAGCAGTTCTTC. Translating it yields CASSPSLGLGSYNEQFF.

This clone has just a few counts. This chain uses TRBV2 with TRBJ2-5; D possibly corresponds to TRBD2 (6 bases). V gave up 8 bases and J gave up 4 bases, with 14 bases separating them. The germline V gene has CDR1 SNHLY and CDR2 FYNNEI. This CDR3 contains 13 residues. CDR3 loop: CASGGADGETQYF. The CDR3 DNA sequence: TGTGCCAGCGGCGGGGCAGACGGAGAGACCCAGTACTTC.

This chain links TRBV5-1 with TRBJ2-3; either TRBD1 or TRBD2 may fit D (7 bases each). This CDR3 has 17 amino acids. The V end was cut by 4 bases, the J end by 3 bases, with 21 bases between. CDR1 SGHRS and CDR2 YFSETQ come from the germline V gene. As DNA, the CDR3 is TGCGCCAGCAGCATCGCCGGGACAGTGGGAGGGACAGATACGCAGTATTTT. Translated: CASSIAGTVGGTDTQYF.

The chain carries TRBV6-6 and TRBJ2-7; D possibly corresponds to TRBD1 (7 bases). There are 13 residues in the CDR3. V was trimmed by 2 bases and J by 7 bases, leaving 12 bases between them. Germline V gene sequence: CDR1 MNHNY, CDR2 SVGAGI (reference sequence). CDR3 residues: CASSYTGAGEQYF. CDR3 sequence (DNA): TGTGCCAGCAGTTACACAGGGGCGGGAGAGCAGTACTTC.

The gene calls are TRBV29-1 and TRBJ1-2; TRBD1 is a possible D gene (6 bases). Trimming shortened V by 4 bases and J by 0 bases, and 15 bases separated the two germline ends. This CDR3 is built from 15 residues. Germline assignment: CDR1 SQVTM and CDR2 ANQGSEA. This CDR3 reads CSVVSADRPNYGYTF. The DNA for the CDR3 is TGCAGCGTTGTAAGCGCCGACAGGCCTAACTATGGCTACACCTTC.

This clone was found once. The rearrangement links TRBV7-8 to TRBJ1-5; D is undetermined. Deletions cut 1 base from V and 8 bases from J, with 9 bases between. The CDR3 is 13 amino acids. CDR1 SGHVS and CDR2 FQNEAQ come from the germline V gene. The CDR3: CASSLGGREPQHF. CDR3 DNA sequence: TGTGCCAGCAGCTTAGGCGGTCGGGAGCCCCAGCATTTT.

The V gene is TRBV19, the J gene TRBJ1-1, with 9 positions matching TRBD1. After removal of 9 bases from V and 4 bases from J, the junction contained 6 bases not matched to a gene. The CDR3 totals 13 residues. The germline gives CDR1 LNHDA, CDR2 SQIVND (reference sequence). This CDR3 reads CASQTGGGTEAFF. Written as DNA, the CDR3 is TGTGCCAGCCAGACAGGGGGGGGCACTGAAGCTTTCTTT.

The rearrangement uses TRBV19 and TRBJ2-3, with 10 bases matching TRBD1. Germline CDR1 LNHDA, CDR2 SQIVND (reference sequence). With 5 bases clipped from V and 4 bases from J, the junction kept 6 bases outside the gene matches. This CDR3 spans 15 amino acids. The CDR3, as DNA: TGTGCCAGTAGTCTCCGGGACAGGGGTCCAGATACGCAGTATTTT. Translated, it gives CASSLRDRGPDTQYF. Looking up the rest from reference TRBV19 and TRBJ2-3 gives the full variable domain: DGGITQSPKYLFRKEGQNVTLSCEQNLNHDAMYWYRQDPGQGLRLIYYSQIVNDFQKGDIAEGYSVSREKKESFPLTVTSAQKNPTAFYLCASSLRDRGPDTQYFGPGTRLTVL.

The genes are TRBV11-3 and TRBJ2-2, with D possibly matching TRBD2 (6 bases). Germline V gene sequence: CDR1 SGHNT, CDR2 YENEEA. The length of the CDR3 is 14 residues. V was trimmed by 5 bases and J by 0 bases, leaving 7 bases between them. CDR3 protein: CASSGTSNTGELFF. Here the CDR3 DNA reads TGTGCCAGCAGCGGGACTTCGAACACCGGGGAGCTGTTTTTT.

The chain uses TRBV9 and TRBJ2-7; D possibly corresponds to TRBD2 (6 bases). The CDR3 runs to 17 residues. V lost 1 base, J lost 1 base, and 18 bases lay in between. CDR1 SGDLS and CDR2 YYNGEE come from the germline V gene. CDR3 nucleotides: TGTGCCAGCAGCGTAATTGTGGCGGGGTCGCTATCCTACGAGCAGTACTTC. Protein product: CASSVIVAGSLSYEQYF. Full variable domain (missing parts from reference TRBV9 and TRBJ2-7): DSGVTQTPKHLITATGQRVTLRCSPRSGDLSVYWYQQSLDQGLQFLIQYYNGEERAKGNILERFSAQQFPDLHSELNLSSLELGDSALYFCASSVIVAGSLSYEQYFGPGTRLTVT.